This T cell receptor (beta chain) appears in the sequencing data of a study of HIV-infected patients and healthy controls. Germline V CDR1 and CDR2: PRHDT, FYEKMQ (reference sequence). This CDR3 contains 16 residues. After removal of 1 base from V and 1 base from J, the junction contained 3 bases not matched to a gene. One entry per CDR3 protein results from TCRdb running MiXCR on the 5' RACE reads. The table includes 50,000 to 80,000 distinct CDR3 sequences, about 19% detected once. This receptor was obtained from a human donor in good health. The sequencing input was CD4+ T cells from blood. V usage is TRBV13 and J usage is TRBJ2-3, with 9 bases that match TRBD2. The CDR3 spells CASSLDIAGGTDTQYF. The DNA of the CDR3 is TGTGCCAGCAGCTTAGATATAGCGGGAGGCACAGATACGCAGTATTTT.